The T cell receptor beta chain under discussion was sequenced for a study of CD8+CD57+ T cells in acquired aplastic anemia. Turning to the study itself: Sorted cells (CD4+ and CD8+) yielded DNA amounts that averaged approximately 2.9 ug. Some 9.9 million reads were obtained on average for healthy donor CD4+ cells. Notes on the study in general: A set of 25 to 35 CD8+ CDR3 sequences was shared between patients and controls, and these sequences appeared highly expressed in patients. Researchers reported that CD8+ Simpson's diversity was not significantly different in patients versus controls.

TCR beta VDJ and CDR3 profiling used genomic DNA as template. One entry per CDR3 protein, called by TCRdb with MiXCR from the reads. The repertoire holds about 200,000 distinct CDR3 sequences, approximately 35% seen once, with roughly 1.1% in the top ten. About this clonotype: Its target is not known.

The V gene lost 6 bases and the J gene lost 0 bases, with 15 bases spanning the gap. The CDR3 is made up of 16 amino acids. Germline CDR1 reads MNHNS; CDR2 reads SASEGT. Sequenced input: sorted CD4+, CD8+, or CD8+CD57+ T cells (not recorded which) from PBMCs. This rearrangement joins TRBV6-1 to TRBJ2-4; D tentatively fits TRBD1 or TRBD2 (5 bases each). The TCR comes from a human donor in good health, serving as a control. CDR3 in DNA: TGTGCCAGCAGCCCGAGGGGTGGGCTAGCCAAAAACATTCAGTACTTC. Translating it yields CASSPRGGLAKNIQYF.